The clone carrying this T cell receptor (beta chain) occurred once. The data stem from a study of shared clonotypes between healthy human individuals. TCRdb's table, derived via immunoSEQ multiplex PCR, lists solely in-frame clones and lacks some. The sample has millions of clones; 90% to 95% are singletons. The CDR3 totals 12 residues. V was clipped by 1 base and J by 8 bases, with 8 bases between them. In germline, CDR1 is MDHEN, CDR2 SYDVKM. This sequence joins TRBV28 and TRBJ1-1, with no clear D. Sample: naive CD4+ T cells from PBMCs. As for subset: CD45RA+ positively selected. This sequence was found in a man aged 18-30 years in good health. Some clones in this sample may be carry-over from other donors' samples. The CDR3 nucleotides read TGTGCCAGCAGTTTATCAGAAAGGGAAGCTTTCTTT. It encodes CASSLSEREAFF.